The clone carrying this TCR beta chain was observed a few times. The antigen remains undetermined. The record originates from a study of spatial heterogeneity in lung cancer. Study as a whole: Sequences of the beta chain were consistently detected in greater numbers than alpha-chain sequences.

Regarding the study as a whole: The number of expanded tumor alpha and beta chains correlated with mutation number.

Carried by each TCR cDNA molecule was a unique molecular identifier. TCRdb redid the calling of the 5' RACE reads with MiXCR, one entry per CDR3 protein. The profile covers some 23,000 distinct CDR3 sequences, with 8.8% appearing a single time and 7.5% to 8% taken by the ten largest. V lost 7 bases, J lost 5 bases, and 14 bases lay in between. The CDR3 is made up of 13 amino acids. CDR1 and CDR2 from the germline V gene are KGHDR and SFDVKD. Time point in this sample: sample taken at primary tumor resection. Just over 70 TRACERx patients with early, untreated non-small cell lung cancer donated samples. Unsorted whole RNA of tumor, nontumor lung or frozen PBMC was sequenced.

The TCR sequence derives from a male donor with early-stage non-small cell lung cancer. The source material was lung tumor tissue, sampled at surgery. The V call is TRBV24-1, the J call TRBJ2-7; the D is unclear. CDR3 amino acids: CATSHAVKDEQYF. The CDR3, as DNA: TGTGCCACCAGCCATGCGGTTAAGGACGAGCAGTACTTC.